This entry lists 6 T cell receptor beta chains sequenced from one sample in a study of blood T cells in healthy people across ages (dated by TCRdb to 2013 to 2016). The method was 5' RACE. This sample was sequenced with an Illumina HiSeq 2500. The second PCR ran for roughly 7 to 11 cycles and used a J-beta primer mix along with a sample-barcoded 5' primer. TCRdb passed the public sequencing reads through fastp at Q25 and MiXCR, retaining productive beta sequences. Identical CDR3 proteins give one entry, which carries the most common genes and DNA. The sample profile shows about 1,400,000 distinct CDR3 sequences; roughly 60% of them were found once. The ten largest clones represent 6.5% to 8% of the sample. Source material: blood. The receptor set was obtained from a man younger than 35 in good health.

The chain links TRBV9 to TRBJ1-2, with 7 nucleotides matching TRBD1. The CDR3 loop spans 14 amino acids. CDR1 is SGDLS and CDR2 is YYNGEE in the germline V gene. V dropped 3 bases and J dropped 3; count of bases not matched to a gene: 5. CDR3 sequence reads: CASSGPQGDYGYTF. In DNA, the CDR3 is TGTGCCAGCAGCGGGCCTCAGGGGGACTATGGCTACACCTTC.

The V and J genes are TRBV28 and TRBJ2-3, with TRBD1 matching 7 bases. V shed 11 bases, J shed 6 bases, and the junction held 11 bases outside the gene matches. The germline CDR1 and CDR2 sequences are MDHEN and SYDVKM. This CDR3 has 13 amino acids. Here the CDR3 reads CALSDRVMDTQYF. The DNA for the CDR3 is TGTGCCCTATCCGACAGGGTAATGGATACGCAGTATTTT.

The gene calls are TRBV25-1 and TRBJ2-5; weak D call: TRBD2 (5 bases). Trimming removed 3 bases from V and 2 bases from J, with 13 bases in between. The length of the CDR3 is 15 residues. Germline CDR1 MGHDK, CDR2 SYGVNS. Here the CDR3 reads CASSERAEPQETQYF. In DNA, the CDR3 is TGTGCCAGCAGTGAGCGGGCGGAGCCGCAAGAGACCCAGTACTTC.

This clonotype appeared many times. The V and J genes are TRBV7-2 and TRBJ2-3; D is unclear. Trimming stripped 5 bases from V and 1 base from J, with 10 bases between. This CDR3 has 14 residues. In germline, CDR1 is SGHTA, CDR2 FQGNSA. The CDR3 bases are TGTGCCAGCAGCCTTGTCCGGGGCACAGATACGCAGTATTTT. Its protein is CASSLVRGTDTQYF. The entire variable domain, with the rest obtained from reference TRBV7-2 and TRBJ2-3, is as follows: GAGVSQSPSNKVTEKGKDVELRCDPISGHTALYWYRQSLGQGLEFLIYFQGNSAPDKSGLPSDRFSAERTGGSVSTLTIQRTQQEDSAVYLCASSLVRGTDTQYFGPGTRLTVL.

This clonotype was observed a handful of times. This chain's CDR3 is CASSSVVAGVKGYEQYF. The CDR3 bases are TGCGCCAGCAGCTCGGTGGTGGCAGGGGTTAAGGGCTACGAGCAGTACTTC. This chain connects TRBV5-1 to TRBJ2-7; the D gene is possibly TRBD1 (6 bases). Trimming left V 3 bases short and J 3 bases short, with 22 bases between. This CDR3 comprises 17 residues. The V gene's germline CDR1 is SGHRS and CDR2 YFSETQ.

The rearrangement links TRBV4-1 to TRBJ2-2; possible D gene TRBD1, 6 bases. Trimming shortened V by 3 bases and J by 0 bases, and 8 bases separated the two germline ends. Germline V gene data show CDR1 as MGHRA and CDR2 as YSYEKL. The CDR3 totals 15 residues. The CDR3 loop reads CASSHQGSNTGELFF. CDR3 DNA sequence: TGCGCCAGCAGCCATCAGGGGTCGAACACCGGGGAGCTGTTTTTT.